Listed below are T cell receptor beta chains from one sample, sequenced in a study of blood T cell repertoires in COVID-19. Method: immunoSEQ multiplex PCR; TCRdb's copy keeps in-frame clones and lacks some. The sample records 55,000 to 75,000 clones, 60% to 85% being singletons. The sequencing input was peripheral blood. The receptors derive from a human donor in a cohort sampled during active COVID-19. Both conserved end residues are part of each CDR3. The D gene is left open where the match is weak. Rows give clone size only sometimes, using once, few, many, or a class for an expanded clone.

clone_size	v_call	d_call	j_call	cdr3_nt	cdr3_aa
.	TRBV5-8	TRBD1	TRBJ1-2	TGTGCCAGCAGCCTGACAGGGGTCGGCTACACCTTC	CASSLTGVGYTF
.	TRBV5-4	.	TRBJ2-3	TGTGCCAGCAGTTCCGACCCTAGCGATACGCAGTATTTT	CASSSDPSDTQYF
.	TRBV7-2	TRBD2	TRBJ2-5	TGTGCCAGCAGCTTAGCGGTAGCGGGGGGGCCAAGAGAGACCCAGTACTTC	CASSLAVAGGPRETQYF
few	TRBV7-9	TRBD1	TRBJ2-7	TGTGCCAGCAGCACCTCCCTCGGGACAGCAACCTACGAGCAGTACTTC	CASSTSLGTATYEQYF
.	TRBV28	TRBD2	TRBJ2-5	TGTGCCAGCAGTACGTTTTGGGGGGGTCGGAGATCCCAAGAGACCCAGTACTTC	CASSTFWGGRRSQETQYF
many	TRBV6-6	TRBD1	TRBJ2-7	TGTGCCAGCAGGTCCGGGACAGGGGGTTCCTACGAGCAGTACTTC	CASRSGTGGSYEQYF
.	TRBV7-8	.	TRBJ2-1	TGTGCCAGCAGCTTCCAACTCCCCAATGAGCAGTTCTTC	CASSFQLPNEQFF
.	TRBV2	TRBD1	TRBJ2-1	TGTGCCAGCAGTGAAGGGACAGGGACTTACAATGAGCAGTTCTTC	CASSEGTGTYNEQFF
.	TRBV27	.	TRBJ2-5	TGTGCCAGCAGTTTATCGATCGGGGAGACCCAGTACTTC	CASSLSIGETQYF
.	TRBV6-5	TRBD1	TRBJ1-2	TGTGCCAGCAGGGGGACAGGGGGCACGTTCTATGGCTACACCTTC	CASRGTGGTFYGYTF
few	TRBV3-1/TRBV3-2	.	TRBJ2-7	TGTGCCAGCAGCCCCGCGCAGCAGGGTCCCCACGAGCAGTACTTC	CASSPAQQGPHEQYF
once	TRBV5-1	.	TRBJ1-1	TGCGCCAGCAGCCCCGCAGGTCCCCTGAACACTGAAGCTTTCTTT	CASSPAGPLNTEAFF
.	TRBV14	.	TRBJ2-3	TGTGCCAGCAGCCGAAAGAGGCGGGCAGGCTCAGATACGCAGTATTTT	CASSRKRRAGSDTQYF
.	TRBV28	.	TRBJ1-6	TGTGCCAGCAGGGACAGTTATTCACCCCTCCACTTT	CASRDSYSPLHF
.	TRBV7-2	TRBD2	TRBJ2-7	TGTGCCAGCAGCCTCAAGGTTTCGGGGGGGGTCGAGCAGTACTTC	CASSLKVSGGVEQYF
few	TRBV27	TRBD1	TRBJ2-7	TGTGCCAGCAGTGGATTCGGGACAGCCTACGAGCAGTACTTC	CASSGFGTAYEQYF
.	TRBV3-1/TRBV3-2	.	TRBJ2-2	TGTGCCAGCAGCCAAGATGGGAGCGGAGCCAACACCGGGGAGCTGTTTTTT	CASSQDGSGANTGELFF
.	TRBV4-1	TRBD1	TRBJ1-1	TGCGCCAGCAGCCAAGATTTGGGGACAGAACTAACGGTGAACACTGAAGCTTTCTTT	CASSQDLGTELTVNTEAFF
.	TRBV20-1	.	TRBJ2-7	TGCAGTGCCCAAGCCGGCTACGAGCAGTACTTC	CSAQAGYEQYF
.	TRBV11-2	.	TRBJ1-4	TGTGCCAGCAGCTTTGTGGGGACTGGGGAAAAACTGTTTTTT	CASSFVGTGEKLFF
.	TRBV5-1	.	TRBJ2-6	TGCGCCAGCAGCTTGGCGAGAGCAAACTCTGGGGCCAACGTCCTGACTTTC	CASSLARANSGANVLTF
few	TRBV6-2/TRBV6-3	.	TRBJ2-2	TGTGCCAGCAGTCCCTCCCAGGGATCCGGGGAGCTGTTTTTT	CASSPSQGSGELFF
.	TRBV29-1	TRBD1	TRBJ2-7	TGCAGCGTTGATACGGGACAGCCTAACTCCTACGAGCAGTACTTC	CSVDTGQPNSYEQYF
.	TRBV5-4	TRBD1	TRBJ1-4	TGTGCCAGCAGCCTACAGGGGGAAGGGGAAAAACTGTTTTTT	CASSLQGEGEKLFF
.	TRBV5-6	TRBD1	TRBJ1-1	TGTGCCAGCAGCGCCGGGACAGGGGGCTTTTACACTGAAGCTTTCTTT	CASSAGTGGFYTEAFF
.	TRBV7-8	TRBD2	TRBJ2-1	TGTGCCAGCAGCCCCGCACCCGGACTAGCGGGAATTGATGAGCAGTTCTTC	CASSPAPGLAGIDEQFF
.	TRBV7-9	.	TRBJ2-1	TGTGCCAGCAGCTTATCTAGCTCCTACAATGAGCAGTTCTTC	CASSLSSSYNEQFF
.	TRBV7-9	TRBD2	TRBJ2-1	TGTGCCAGCAGGATGGGAGGGAGCTCCTACAATGAGCAGTTCTTC	CASRMGGSSYNEQFF
.	TRBV5-1	TRBD2	TRBJ2-1	TGCGCCAGCTTACCCTCCGGGACTAGTATCGATGAGCAGTTCTTC	CASLPSGTSIDEQFF
.	TRBV4-3	.	TRBJ1-1	TGCGCCAGCAGCCAGTCGGCAGGGTACAGCACTGAAGCTTTCTTT	CASSQSAGYSTEAFF
.	TRBV19	.	TRBJ2-1	TGTGCCAGTAGGGCGGGATCGGCAAATTACAATGAGCAGTTCTTC	CASRAGSANYNEQFF
few	TRBV5-1	.	TRBJ2-5	TGCGCCAGCAGCTTCCAAAAAGAGACCCAGTACTTC	CASSFQKETQYF
.	TRBV19	TRBD1	TRBJ2-1	TGTGCCAGTAGCCTCCGGGACAGTAATCATGAGCAGTTCTTC	CASSLRDSNHEQFF